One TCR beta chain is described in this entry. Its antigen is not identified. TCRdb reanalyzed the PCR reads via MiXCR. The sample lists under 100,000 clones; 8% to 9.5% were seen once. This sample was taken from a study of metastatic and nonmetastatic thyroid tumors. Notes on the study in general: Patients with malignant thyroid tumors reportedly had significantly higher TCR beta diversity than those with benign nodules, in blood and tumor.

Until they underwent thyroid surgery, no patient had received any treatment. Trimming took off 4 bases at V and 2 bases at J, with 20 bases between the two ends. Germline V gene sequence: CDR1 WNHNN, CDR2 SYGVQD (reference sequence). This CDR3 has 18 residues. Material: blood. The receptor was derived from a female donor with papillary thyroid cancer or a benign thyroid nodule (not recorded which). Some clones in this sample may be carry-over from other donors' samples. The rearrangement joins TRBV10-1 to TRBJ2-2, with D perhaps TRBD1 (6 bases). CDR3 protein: CASSGISPGHLNTGELFF. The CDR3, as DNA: TGCGCCAGCAGTGGAATTTCACCGGGACATTTAAACACCGGGGAGCTGTTTTTT.